This TCR beta chain was recorded in a study of technical replicates of blood from a handful of donors. This CDR3 spans 20 amino acids. The V end was cut by 11 bases, the J end by 5 bases, with 37 bases between. Germline loops: CDR1 SNHLY, CDR2 FYNNEI. This table comes from immunoSEQ multiplex PCR, and its TCRdb copy is limited to in-frame clones, with some not included. Counted here are under 95,000 clones, 95% to 98% occurring once; the ten biggest clones make up roughly 0.15%. The sample taken for sequencing was T cells isolated from PBMCs. This chain uses TRBV2 with TRBJ2-4; D is possibly TRBD1 (8 bases). This sequence originates from a human donor in good health. The CDR3 DNA is TGTGCCGGAGCGCCTGCCCCAGGGACAGGCCCTCTTCGGGGGGAAAACATTCAGTACTTC. It translates to CAGAPAPGTGPLRGENIQYF.